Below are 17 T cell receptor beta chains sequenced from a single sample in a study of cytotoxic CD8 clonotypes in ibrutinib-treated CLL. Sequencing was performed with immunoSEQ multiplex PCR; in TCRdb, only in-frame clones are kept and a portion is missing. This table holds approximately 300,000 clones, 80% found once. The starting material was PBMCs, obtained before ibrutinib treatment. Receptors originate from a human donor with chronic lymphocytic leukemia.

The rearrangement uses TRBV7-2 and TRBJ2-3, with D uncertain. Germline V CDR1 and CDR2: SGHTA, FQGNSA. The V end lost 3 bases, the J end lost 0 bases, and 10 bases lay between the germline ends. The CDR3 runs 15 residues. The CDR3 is CASSLDSSSTDTQYF. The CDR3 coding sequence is TGTGCCAGCAGCTTGGATTCCTCTAGCACAGATACGCAGTATTTT. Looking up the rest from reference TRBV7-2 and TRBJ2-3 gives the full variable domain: GAGVSQSPSNKVTEKGKDVELRCDPISGHTALYWYRQSLGQGLEFLIYFQGNSAPDKSGLPSDRFSAERTGGSVSTLTIQRTQQEDSAVYLCASSLDSSSTDTQYFGPGTRLTVL.

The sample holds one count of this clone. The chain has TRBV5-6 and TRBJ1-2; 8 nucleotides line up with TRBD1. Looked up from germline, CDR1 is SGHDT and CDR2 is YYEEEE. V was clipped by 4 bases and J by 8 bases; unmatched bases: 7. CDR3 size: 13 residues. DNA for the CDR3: TGTGCCAGCAGCCCCGCCAGGGGGCTCGGCTACACCTTC. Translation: CASSPARGLGYTF.

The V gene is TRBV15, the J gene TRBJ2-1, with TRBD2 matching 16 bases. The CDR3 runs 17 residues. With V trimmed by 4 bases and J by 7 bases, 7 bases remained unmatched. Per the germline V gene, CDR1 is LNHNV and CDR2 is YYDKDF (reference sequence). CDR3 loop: CATSKGLAGGIGNEQFF. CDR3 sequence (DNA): TGTGCCACCAGCAAGGGACTAGCGGGGGGGATAGGGAATGAGCAGTTCTTC.

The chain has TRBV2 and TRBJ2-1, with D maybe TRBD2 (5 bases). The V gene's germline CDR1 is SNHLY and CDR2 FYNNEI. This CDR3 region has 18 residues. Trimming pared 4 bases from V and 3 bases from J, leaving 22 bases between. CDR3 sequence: CASSGPTLVRANYNEQFF. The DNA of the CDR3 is TGTGCCAGCAGTGGACCGACACTAGTCCGGGCAAACTACAATGAGCAGTTCTTC.

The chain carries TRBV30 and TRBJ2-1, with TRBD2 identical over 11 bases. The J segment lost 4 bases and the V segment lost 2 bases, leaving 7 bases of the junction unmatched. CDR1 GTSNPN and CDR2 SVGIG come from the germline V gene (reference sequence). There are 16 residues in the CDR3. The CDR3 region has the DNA TGTGCCTGGAGTAGGAGACTAGCGGGACTTTACAATGAGCAGTTCTTC. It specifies CAWSRRLAGLYNEQFF.

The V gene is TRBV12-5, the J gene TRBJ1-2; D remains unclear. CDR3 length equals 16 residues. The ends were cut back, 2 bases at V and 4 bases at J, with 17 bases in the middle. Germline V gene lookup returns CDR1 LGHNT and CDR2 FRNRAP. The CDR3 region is CASGLLSLSHTYGYTF. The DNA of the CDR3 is TGTGCTAGTGGTTTGTTGTCTCTGTCCCACACCTATGGCTACACCTTC.

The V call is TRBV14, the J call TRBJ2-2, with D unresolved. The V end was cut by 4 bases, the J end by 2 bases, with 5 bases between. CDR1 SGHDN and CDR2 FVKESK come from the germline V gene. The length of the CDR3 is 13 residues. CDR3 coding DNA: TGTGCCAGCAGCCCCGCCAACACCGGGGAGCTGTTTTTT. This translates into CASSPANTGELFF.

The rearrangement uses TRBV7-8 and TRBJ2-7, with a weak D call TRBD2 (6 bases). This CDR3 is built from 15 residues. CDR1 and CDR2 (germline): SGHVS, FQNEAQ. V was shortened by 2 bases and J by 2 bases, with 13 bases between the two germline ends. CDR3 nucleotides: TGTGCCAGCAGCTTATTGCTAGCGAGACCCTACGAGCAGTACTTC. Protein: CASSLLLARPYEQYF.

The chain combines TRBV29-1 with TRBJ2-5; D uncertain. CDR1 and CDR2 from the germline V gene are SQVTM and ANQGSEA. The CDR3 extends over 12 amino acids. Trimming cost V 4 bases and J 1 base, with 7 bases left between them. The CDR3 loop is CSVGQLQETQYF. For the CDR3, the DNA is TGCAGCGTTGGACAACTCCAAGAGACCCAGTACTTC.

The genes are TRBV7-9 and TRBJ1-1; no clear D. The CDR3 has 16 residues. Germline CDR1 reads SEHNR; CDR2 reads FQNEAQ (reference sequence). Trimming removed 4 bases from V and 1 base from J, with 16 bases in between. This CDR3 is CASSSATLQPNTEAFF. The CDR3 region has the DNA TGTGCCAGCAGCTCCGCAACGCTCCAGCCGAACACTGAAGCTTTCTTT.

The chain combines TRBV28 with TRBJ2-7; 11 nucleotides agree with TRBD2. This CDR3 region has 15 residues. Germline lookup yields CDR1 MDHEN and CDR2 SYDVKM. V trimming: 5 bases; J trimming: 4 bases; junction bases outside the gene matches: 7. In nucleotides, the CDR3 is TGTGCCAGCAGTATACTAGCGGGGGACGTGTACGAGCAGTACTTC. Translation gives CASSILAGDVYEQYF.

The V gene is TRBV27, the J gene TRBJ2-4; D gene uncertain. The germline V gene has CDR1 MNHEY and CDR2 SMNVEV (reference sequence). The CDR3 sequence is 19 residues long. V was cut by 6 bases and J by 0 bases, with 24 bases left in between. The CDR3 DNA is TGTGCCAGCAGCGCAACAATACGGCGCAGCACCCTAGCCAAAAACATTCAGTACTTC. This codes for CASSATIRRSTLAKNIQYF.

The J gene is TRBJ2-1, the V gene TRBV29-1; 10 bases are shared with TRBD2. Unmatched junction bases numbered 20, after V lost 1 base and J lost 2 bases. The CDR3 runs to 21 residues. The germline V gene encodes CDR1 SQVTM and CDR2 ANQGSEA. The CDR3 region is CSVEGSLKTSGIKPAYNEQFF. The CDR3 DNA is TGCAGCGTTGAAGGATCGCTGAAAACTAGCGGGATAAAACCTGCCTACAATGAGCAGTTCTTC.

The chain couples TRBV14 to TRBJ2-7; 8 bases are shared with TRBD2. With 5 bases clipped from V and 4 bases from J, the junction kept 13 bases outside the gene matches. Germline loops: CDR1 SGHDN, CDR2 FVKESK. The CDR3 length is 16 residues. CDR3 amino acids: CASSYRESGGPYEQYF. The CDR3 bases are TGTGCCAGCAGCTACAGGGAGTCGGGAGGGCCGTACGAGCAGTACTTC.

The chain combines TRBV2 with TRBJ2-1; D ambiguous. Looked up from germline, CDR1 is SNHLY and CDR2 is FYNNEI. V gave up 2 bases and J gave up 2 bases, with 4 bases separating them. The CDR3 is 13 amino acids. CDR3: CASSERTYNEQFF. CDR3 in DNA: TGTGCCAGCAGTGAAAGAACCTACAATGAGCAGTTCTTC.

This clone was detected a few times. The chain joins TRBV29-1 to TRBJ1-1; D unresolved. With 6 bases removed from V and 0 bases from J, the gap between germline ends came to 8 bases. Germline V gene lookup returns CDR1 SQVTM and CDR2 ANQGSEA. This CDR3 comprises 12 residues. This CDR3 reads CSVQLMNTEAFF. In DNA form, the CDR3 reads TGCAGCGTCCAGCTCATGAACACTGAAGCTTTCTTT.

The CDR3 DNA reads TGTGCCCCCCCCTCGTGTATGCAGTACTTC. This codes for CAPPSCMQYF. The J gene is TRBJ2-7, the V gene TRBV27, with unresolved D. With 11 bases removed from V and 9 bases from J, the gap between germline ends came to 14 bases. Germline values: CDR1 MNHEY, CDR2 SMNVEV (reference sequence). The CDR3 has 10 amino acids.